The 2 T cell receptor beta chains below were found in one sample sequenced in a study of molecular identifiers for immune sequencing clone quantification. TCRdb ran MiXCR on the PCR reads and lists one entry per CDR3 protein. In the table there are some 9,000 distinct CDR3 sequences, about an eighth of which are singletons. Material for sequencing was naive CD8+ T cells from blood, with Jurkat cell RNA spiked in. Subset in this sample: FACS-sorted CD8+CD4-CCR7+CD45RA+ naive T cells. The receptor set was obtained from a human donor in good health. Some libraries in this study had Jurkat cell RNA spiked in.

The sample holds a few counts of this clonotype. The chain joins TRBV6-6 to TRBJ2-7, with D uncertain. The V gene's germline CDR1 is MNHNY and CDR2 SVGAGI (reference sequence). Trimming removed 6 bases from V and 0 bases from J, with 3 bases in between. There are 11 residues in the CDR3. The CDR3 sequence is CASSNSYEQYF. In DNA form, the CDR3 reads TGTGCCAGCAGCAACTCCTACGAGCAGTACTTC.

About this clonotype: A clone one base away is much larger, so this may be a read error. The gene calls are TRBV6-2 or TRBV6-3 and TRBJ2-3; the D gene is possibly TRBD2 (6 bases). Germline CDR1 MNHEY, CDR2 SVGEGT. The CDR3 contains 16 residues. The CDR3 spells CASSHSSSGEEDTQYF. The CDR3 bases are TGTGCCAGCAGTCACTCGTCGTCGGGAGAGGAAGATACGCAGTATTTT.